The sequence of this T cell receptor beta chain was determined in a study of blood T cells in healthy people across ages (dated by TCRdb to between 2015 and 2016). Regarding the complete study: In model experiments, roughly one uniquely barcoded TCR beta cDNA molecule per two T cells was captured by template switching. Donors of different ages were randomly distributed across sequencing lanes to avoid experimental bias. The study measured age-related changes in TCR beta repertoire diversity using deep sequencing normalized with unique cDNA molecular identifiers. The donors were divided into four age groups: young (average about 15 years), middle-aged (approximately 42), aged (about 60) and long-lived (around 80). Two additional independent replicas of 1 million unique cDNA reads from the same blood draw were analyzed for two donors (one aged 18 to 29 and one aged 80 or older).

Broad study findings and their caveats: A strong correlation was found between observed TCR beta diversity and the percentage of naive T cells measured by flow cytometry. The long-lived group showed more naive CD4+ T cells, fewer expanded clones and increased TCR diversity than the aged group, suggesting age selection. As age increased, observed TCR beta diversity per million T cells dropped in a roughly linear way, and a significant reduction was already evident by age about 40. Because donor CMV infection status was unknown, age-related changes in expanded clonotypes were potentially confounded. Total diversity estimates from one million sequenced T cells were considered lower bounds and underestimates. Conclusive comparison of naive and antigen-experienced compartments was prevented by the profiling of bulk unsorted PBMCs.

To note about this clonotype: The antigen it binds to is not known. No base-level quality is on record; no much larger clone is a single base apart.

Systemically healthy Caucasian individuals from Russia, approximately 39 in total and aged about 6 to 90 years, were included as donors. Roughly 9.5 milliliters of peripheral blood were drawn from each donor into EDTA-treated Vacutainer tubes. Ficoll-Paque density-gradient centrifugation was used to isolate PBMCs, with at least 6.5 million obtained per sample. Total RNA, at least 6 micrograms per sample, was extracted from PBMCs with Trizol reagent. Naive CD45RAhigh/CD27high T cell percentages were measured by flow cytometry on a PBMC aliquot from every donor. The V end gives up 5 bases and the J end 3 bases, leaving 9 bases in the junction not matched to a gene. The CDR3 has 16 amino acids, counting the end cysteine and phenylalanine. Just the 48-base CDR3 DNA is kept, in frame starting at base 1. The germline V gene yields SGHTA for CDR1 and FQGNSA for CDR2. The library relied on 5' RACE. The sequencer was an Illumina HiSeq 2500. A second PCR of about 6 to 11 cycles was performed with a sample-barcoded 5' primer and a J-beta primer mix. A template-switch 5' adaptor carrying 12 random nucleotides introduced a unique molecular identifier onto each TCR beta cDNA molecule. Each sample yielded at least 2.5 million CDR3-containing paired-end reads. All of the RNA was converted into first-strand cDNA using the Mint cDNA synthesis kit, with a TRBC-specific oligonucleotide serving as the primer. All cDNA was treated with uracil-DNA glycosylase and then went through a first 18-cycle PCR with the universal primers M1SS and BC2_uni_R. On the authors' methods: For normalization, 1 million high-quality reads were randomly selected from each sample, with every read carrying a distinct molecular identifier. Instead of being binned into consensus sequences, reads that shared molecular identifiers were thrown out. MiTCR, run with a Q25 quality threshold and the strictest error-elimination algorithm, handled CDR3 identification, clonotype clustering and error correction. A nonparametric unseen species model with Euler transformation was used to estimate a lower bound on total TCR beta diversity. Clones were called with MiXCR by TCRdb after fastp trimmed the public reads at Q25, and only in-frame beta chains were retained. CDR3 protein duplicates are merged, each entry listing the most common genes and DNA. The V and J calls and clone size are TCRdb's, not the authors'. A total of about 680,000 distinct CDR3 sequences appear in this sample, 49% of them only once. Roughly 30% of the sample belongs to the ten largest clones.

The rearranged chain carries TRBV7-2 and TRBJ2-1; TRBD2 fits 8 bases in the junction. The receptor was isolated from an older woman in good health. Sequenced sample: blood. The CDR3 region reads CASSPPGGVIYNEQFF. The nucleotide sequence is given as TGTGCCAGCAGCCCCCCGGGAGGGGTAATCTACAATGAGCAGTTCTTC.